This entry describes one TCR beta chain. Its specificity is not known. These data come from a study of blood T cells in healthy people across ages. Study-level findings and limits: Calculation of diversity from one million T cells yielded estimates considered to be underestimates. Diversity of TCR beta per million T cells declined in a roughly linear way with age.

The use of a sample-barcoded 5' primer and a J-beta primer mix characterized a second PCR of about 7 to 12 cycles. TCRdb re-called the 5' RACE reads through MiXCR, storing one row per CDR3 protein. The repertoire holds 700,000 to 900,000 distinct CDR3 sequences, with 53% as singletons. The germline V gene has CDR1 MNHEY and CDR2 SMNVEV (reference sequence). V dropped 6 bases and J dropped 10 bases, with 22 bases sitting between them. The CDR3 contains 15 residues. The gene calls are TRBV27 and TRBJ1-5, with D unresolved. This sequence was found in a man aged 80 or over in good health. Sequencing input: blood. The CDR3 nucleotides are TGTGCCAGCAGCCCATCGGGGTCATACCCAGGACCCCAGCATTTT. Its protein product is CASSPSGSYPGPQHF.